The entry that follows covers one T cell receptor (beta chain) sequence. Its antigen is not known. The entry originates in a study of CD8 T cells in Susac syndrome. This CDR3 contains 14 residues. The germline V gene has CDR1 SQVTM and CDR2 ANQGSEA. V trimming: 4 bases; J trimming: 1 base; junction bases outside the gene matches: 5. Study-wide results and caveats: That the number of individuals in its TCR sequencing and HLA analysis was relatively small was acknowledged by the study.

The RNA input was about 0.45 to 1 ug, and it was reverse transcribed with random hexamers. TCRdb re-called the immunoSEQ multiplex PCR reads with MiXCR, one entry per CDR3 protein. The sample lists around 170,000 distinct CDR3 sequences; 90% to 95% were seen once. The receptor was isolated from a human donor with Susac syndrome. Sequenced material: CD4+ T cells from PBMCs. V is TRBV29-1 and J is TRBJ2-7, with 9 bases that match TRBD1. In DNA, the CDR3 is TGCAGCGTTGGGCTGGGACAGGGATCCTACGAGCAGTACTTC. It specifies CSVGLGQGSYEQYF.